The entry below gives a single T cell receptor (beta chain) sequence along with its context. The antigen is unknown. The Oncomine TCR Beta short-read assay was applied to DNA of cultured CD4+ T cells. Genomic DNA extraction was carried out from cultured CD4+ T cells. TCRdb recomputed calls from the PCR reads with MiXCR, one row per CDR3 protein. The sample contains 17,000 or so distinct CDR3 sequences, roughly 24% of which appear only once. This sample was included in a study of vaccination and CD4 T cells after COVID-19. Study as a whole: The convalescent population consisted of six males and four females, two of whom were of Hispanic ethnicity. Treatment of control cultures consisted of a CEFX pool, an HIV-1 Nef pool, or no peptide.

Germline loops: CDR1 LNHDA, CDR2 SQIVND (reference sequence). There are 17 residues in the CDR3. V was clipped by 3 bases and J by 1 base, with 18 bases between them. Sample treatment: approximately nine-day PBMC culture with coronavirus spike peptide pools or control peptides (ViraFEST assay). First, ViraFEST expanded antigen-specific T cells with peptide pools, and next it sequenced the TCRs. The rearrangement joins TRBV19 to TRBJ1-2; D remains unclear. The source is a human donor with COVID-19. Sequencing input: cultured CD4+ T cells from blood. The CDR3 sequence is CASSIWITNYSNYGYTF. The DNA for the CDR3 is TGTGCCAGTAGTATTTGGATCACAAACTATAGTAACTATGGCTACACCTTC.